This TCR beta chain comes out of a study of blood T cell repertoires in COVID-19 (dated by TCRdb to 2018 to 2020). Regarding the complete study: Samples from collaborators originated in the United States, Italy and Spain and spanned both the acute and convalescent phases of COVID-19. The repertoires were made available in a free public database intended to serve as a resource for research on the immune response to SARS-CoV-2. The prospective study material was composed of cDNA or gDNA derived from T cells, B-cell-depleted T cells, or PBMCs. HLA class I and class II types, where available, came from metadata supplied by the sample provider rather than from assay-based typing. A de-identified subject ID, COVID-19 status, age in years and sex were almost always included in the sample metadata. Subjects who had been exposed to COVID-19, were actively infected with it, or had recovered from it provided the deeply sampled blood TCRbeta repertoires that made up the dataset. The samples were drawn from two sources: the first 160 participants of the ongoing ImmuneRACE study, and fewer than 1,500 subjects contributed by 6 global collaborators.

The immunoSEQ Assay, a bias-controlled multiplex PCR, was used to amplify TCRbeta CDR3 regions from genomic DNA. For the original study's pipeline: Nucleated cell counts per sample were estimated from amplification of reference gene primers within the assay. To quantify the absolute abundance of each unique TCRbeta CDR3 rearrangement, sequence reads were collapsed and filtered. For each sample, productive Simpson clonality was calculated as the square root of Simpson's diversity index across productive rearrangements. TCRdb re-hosts the immuneACCESS table, in-frame sequences only. Its copies lack some clones; in the studies checked, an unresolved V gene accounts for under half of them, and the cause for the rest is not known. That table is the source of V, J and clone size, and D and trimming were worked out from the DNA. The table for this sample lists about 370,000 clones; just under 90% of them were counted only once. 1.5% to 2% of the sample rests with the top ten.

Participants in the prospective study were aged 18 to 89 years, lived in about two dozen United States geographic areas, and enrolled through a virtual design. Cohort assignment in the prospective study relied on participant-reported clinical history from a screening survey and a study questionnaire. ImmuneRACE Cohort 3 recovered participants were defined by two consecutive negative NP/OP PCR tests, healthcare professional clearance, or symptom resolution. In the prospective study, mobile phlebotomists collected whole blood, serum and a nasopharyngeal or oropharyngeal swab from each participant. Additional blood draws and questionnaires over an approximately 2-month period could optionally be provided by prospective study participants. Before DNA extraction, blood samples from the prospective study were shipped at room temperature or frozen. Here is what the overall study found, with its caveats: Clinical and demographic metadata were provided uncurated, with the amount varying by source and participant.

Concerning this clone itself: Its recognized antigen is unknown. Nothing much larger sits one base from this clone, and base qualities are not available.

The origin of this receptor is a woman aged 25 to 39 who had recovered from COVID-19. The sample comprised PBMCs or T cells enriched from blood (not recorded which).

The CDR3 protein sequence reads: CASSSQARGNTIYF. The nucleotide sequence is TGTGCCAGCAGCTCGCAGGCCCGAGGAAACACCATATATTTT. The V and J genes are TRBV5-4 and TRBJ1-3, with no D gene named confidently. CDR1 is given as SGHNT and CDR2 as YYREEE, both from the germline V gene (reference sequence). Taken from cysteine to phenylalanine, the CDR3 has 14 residues. The DNA shown is the 42-base CDR3, in frame from base 1. Trimming removed 3 bases from V and 4 bases from J, leaving 11 bases between the germline ends. With all but the CDR3 taken from the reference TRBV5-4 and TRBJ1-3 genes, the full variable domain is: ETGVTQSPTHLIKTRGQQVTLRCSSQSGHNTVSWYQQALGQGPQFIFQYYREEENGRGNFPPRFSGLQFPNYSSELNVNALELDDSALYLCASSSQARGNTIYFGEGSWLTVV.